These 19 T cell receptor beta chains were sequenced from one sample in a study of T cell responses to AZD1222 COVID-19 vaccine. Only in-frame clones appear in the TCRdb table, and some are missing; sequencing was by immunoSEQ multiplex PCR. The sample records 65,000 to 95,000 clones, about 90% being singletons. The sequencing used peripheral blood, collected on day 0 of MenACWY control vaccination. The receptors come from an adult in good health.

This rearrangement joins TRBV6-2 or TRBV6-3 to TRBJ2-3, with D unclear. The CDR3 loop spans 15 amino acids. CDR1 is MNHEY, CDR2 SVGEGT, per germline. V lost 0 bases, J lost 3 bases, and 10 bases lay in between. CDR3 sequence reads: CASSYSAEGTDTQYF. The CDR3 nucleotides read TGTGCCAGCAGTTACTCGGCAGAAGGGACAGATACGCAGTATTTT.

This sequence joins TRBV6-2 or TRBV6-3 and TRBJ1-2, with TRBD1 matching 8 bases. The germline V gene has CDR1 MNHEY and CDR2 SVGEGT. V shed 2 bases and J 4 bases; nucleotides not matched to a gene: 3. The CDR3 has 14 amino acids. The CDR3 nucleotides read TGTGCCAGCAGTTACCACGACAGGGGCTATGGCTACACCTTC. It is translated as CASSYHDRGYGYTF.

The chain has TRBV6-6 and TRBJ2-4; no firm D call. Trimming removed 5 bases from V and 4 bases from J, with 15 bases in between. The CDR3 runs to 15 residues. Per the germline V gene, CDR1 is MNHNY and CDR2 is SVGAGI (reference sequence). The CDR3 sequence: CASSQRPEAKNIQYF. CDR3 DNA sequence: TGTGCCAGCAGTCAGCGACCCGAGGCAAAAAACATTCAGTACTTC.

This chain uses TRBV13 with TRBJ2-7; TRBD2 matches at 8 bases. The CDR3 covers 15 residues. The germline CDR1 and CDR2 sequences are PRHDT and FYEKMQ (reference sequence). V was clipped by 3 bases and J by 4 bases; unmatched bases: 8. CDR3 protein: CASSLPGLAGYEQYF. Here the CDR3 DNA reads TGTGCCAGCAGCTTGCCCGGGCTAGCGGGTTACGAGCAGTACTTC. Drawing the rest from reference TRBV13 and TRBJ2-7, the complete variable domain is AAGVIQSPRHLIKEKRETATLKCYPIPRHDTVYWYQQGPGQDPQFLISFYEKMQSDKGSIPDRFSAQQFSDYHSELNMSSLELGDSALYFCASSLPGLAGYEQYFGPGTRLTVT.

This sequence joins TRBV7-6 and TRBJ2-5, with TRBD1 identical over 7 bases. Trimming at V came to 5 bases and at J to 5 bases, leaving 14 bases not matched to a gene. Germline values: CDR1 SGHVS, CDR2 FNYEAQ. The CDR3 covers 16 residues. This CDR3 is CASSPQTGYTGETQYF. The CDR3 nucleotides are TGTGCCAGCAGCCCGCAGACAGGGTATACGGGGGAGACCCAGTACTTC.

This chain uses TRBV4-3 with TRBJ2-3; the match to TRBD1 covers 7 bases. In germline, CDR1 is LGHNA, CDR2 YSLEER. The CDR3 has 14 residues. The trim removed 3 bases at V and 1 base at J, leaving 1 base unmatched. The CDR3 bases are TGCGCCAGCAGCCATGGACAGGGCACAGATACGCAGTATTTT. Its protein product is CASSHGQGTDTQYF.

This sequence joins TRBV30 and TRBJ2-5; D call uncertain. Germline-derived CDR1 and CDR2 are GTSNPN and SVGIG (reference sequence). With 1 base removed from V and 5 bases from J, the gap between germline ends came to 8 bases. The CDR3 sequence is 12 residues long. The CDR3 coding sequence is TGTGCCTGGAGTGCCCTTGGGGAGACCCAGTACTTC. Its protein is CAWSALGETQYF.

V usage is TRBV5-1 and J usage is TRBJ2-7; TRBD1 agrees at 7 bases. The CDR3 length is 15 residues. V trimming: 0 bases; J trimming: 4 bases; junction bases outside the gene matches: 7. The germline CDR1 and CDR2 sequences are SGHRS and YFSETQ. For the CDR3, the DNA is TGCGCCAGCAGCTTGGCGGGGACAGCGCAATACGAGCAGTACTTC. Residues: CASSLAGTAQYEQYF.

CDR3 sequence reads: CASRRTASTDTQYF. The CDR3 bases are TGTGCCAGCAGGCGGACAGCTAGCACAGATACGCAGTATTTT. The chain is built from TRBV2 and TRBJ2-3, with TRBD1 as a possible D gene (6 bases). The CDR3 spans 14 residues. Between the trimmed V and J ends, which lost 6 bases and 0 bases, there was a span of 10 bases. Looked up from germline, CDR1 is SNHLY and CDR2 is FYNNEI. Supplemented by reference TRBV2 and TRBJ2-3, the full variable domain reads EPEVTQTPSHQVTQMGQEVILRCVPISNHLYFYWYRQILGQKVEFLVSFYNNEISEKSEIFDDQFSVERPDGSNFTLKIRSTKLEDSAMYFCASRRTASTDTQYFGPGTRLTVL.

The genes are TRBV15 and TRBJ2-2; tentatively, D is TRBD1 or TRBD2 (6 bases each). Between the trimmed V and J ends, which lost 3 bases and 2 bases, there was a span of 13 bases. From germline, CDR1 is LNHNV and CDR2 YYDKDF (reference sequence). The CDR3 runs 16 residues. Here the CDR3 reads CATSSREGGNTGELFF. Written as DNA, the CDR3 is TGTGCCACCAGCAGTCGAGAGGGGGGAAACACCGGGGAGCTGTTTTTT.

The chain joins TRBV19 to TRBJ1-1; 7 bases are shared with TRBD1. The germline V gene has CDR1 LNHDA and CDR2 SQIVND (reference sequence). With 4 bases clipped from V and 6 bases from J, the junction kept 8 bases outside the gene matches. This CDR3 is built from 14 residues. CDR3: CASSKKTGIAEAFF. The CDR3 DNA reads TGTGCCAGTAGTAAAAAGACAGGGATAGCTGAAGCTTTCTTT.

The CDR3 sequence is CATSRVRRQHNSPLHF. CDR3 bases: TGTGCCACCAGCAGAGTGAGGCGACAGCATAATTCACCCCTCCACTTT. This chain uses TRBV15 with TRBJ1-6, with D tentatively TRBD1 (5 bases). CDR1 LNHNV and CDR2 YYDKDF come from the germline V gene (reference sequence). This CDR3 contains 16 residues. Trimming shortened V by 1 base and J by 5 bases, and 12 bases separated the two germline ends.

The V call is TRBV30, the J call TRBJ1-2; D possibly corresponds to TRBD1 (6 bases). Trimming took 4 bases from V and 3 from J, leaving 9 bases between them. The CDR3 loop spans 12 amino acids. The germline CDR1 and CDR2 sequences are GTSNPN and SVGIG (reference sequence). CDR3 in amino acids: CAWNGGYYGYTF. The CDR3 DNA follows: TGTGCCTGGAACGGGGGCTACTATGGCTACACCTTC.

This chain uses TRBV20-1 with TRBJ2-5, with TRBD2 identical over 10 bases. CDR1 is DFQATT and CDR2 is SNEGSKA in the germline V gene (reference sequence). With 3 bases clipped from V and 9 bases from J, the junction kept 10 bases outside the gene matches. This CDR3 is 14 amino acids long. The CDR3 spells CSASVPSGSWAQYF. In DNA, the CDR3 is TGCAGTGCTAGTGTTCCTAGCGGGAGTTGGGCCCAGTACTTC.

The chain has TRBV3-1 (or the pseudogene TRBV3-2) and TRBJ2-7; unclear D gene. Germline V gene sequence: CDR1 LGHDT, CDR2 YNNKEL (reference sequence). CDR3 length: 14 amino acids. Between the trimmed V and J ends, which lost 1 base and 2 bases, there was a span of 9 bases. In nucleotides, the CDR3 is TGTGCCAGCAGCCAAGGTCACAGTACCTACGAGCAGTACTTC. Translated: CASSQGHSTYEQYF.

A single count supports this clone. This chain uses TRBV6-2 or TRBV6-3 with TRBJ2-5, with 8 bases aligning to TRBD2. Germline trimming cut 0 bases from V and 1 base from J; bases unmatched to any gene: 4. Looked up from germline, CDR1 is MNHEY and CDR2 is SVGEGT. CDR3 length: 16 residues. This CDR3 reads CASSYSWTSFQETQYF. The CDR3, as DNA: TGTGCCAGCAGTTACTCGTGGACTAGCTTCCAAGAGACCCAGTACTTC.

CDR3 in amino acids: CASSSGTANTGELFF. CDR3 coding DNA: TGTGCCAGCAGTTCCGGGACCGCGAACACCGGGGAGCTGTTTTTT. V usage is TRBV6-5 and J usage is TRBJ2-2, with D possibly called TRBD1 or TRBD2 (5 bases each). The CDR3 length is 15 residues. V gave up 4 bases and J gave up 0 bases, with 9 bases separating them. The germline gives CDR1 MNHEY, CDR2 SVGAGI.

This chain joins TRBV28 and TRBJ2-1; D is undetermined. V lost 1 base and J 1 base, leaving 8 bases between the germline ends. CDR1 is MDHEN, CDR2 SYDVKM, per germline. The CDR3 length is 15 residues. As DNA, the CDR3 is TGTGCCAGCAGTTTATTAAGGGTTTCCTACAATGAGCAGTTCTTC. It is translated as CASSLLRVSYNEQFF. The complete variable domain, with remaining parts taken from reference TRBV28 and TRBJ2-1, reads DVKVTQSSRYLVKRTGEKVFLECVQDMDHENMFWYRQDPGLGLRLIYFSYDVKMKEKGDIPEGYSVSREKKERFSLILESASTNQTSMYLCASSLLRVSYNEQFFGPGTRLTVL.

This chain joins TRBV28 and TRBJ2-7; D is perhaps TRBD1 (5 bases). Germline V CDR1 and CDR2: MDHEN, SYDVKM. V was cut by 3 bases and J by 1 base, with 13 bases left in between. The CDR3 spans 15 residues. The chain's CDR3 is CASSLKGPESYEQYF. The CDR3 DNA reads as TGTGCCAGCAGTTTGAAGGGGCCCGAGTCCTACGAGCAGTACTTC.